This TCR beta chain was found in a study of high-grade serous ovarian cancer treatment subgroups. Generated by immunoSEQ multiplex PCR, the TCRdb table keeps only in-frame clones and is missing some. The repertoire holds around 8,000 clones, with approximately 80% as singletons. Tumor tissue was taken before any definitive surgery or chemotherapy was given. This CDR3 is 18 amino acids long. Germline lookup yields CDR1 ENHRY and CDR2 SYGVKD. Trimming took off 4 bases at V and 1 base at J, with 22 bases between the two ends. The TCR originated in a human donor with high-grade serous ovarian cancer. The V call is TRBV10-3, the J call TRBJ1-1; D gene ambiguous. Sample: tumor tissue. CDR3 sequence (DNA): TGTGCCATCAGTGGAGGAGATCCCCTGCGTAGGGCGAACACTGAAGCTTTCTTT. Its protein is CAISGGDPLRRANTEAFF.